Sequencing of this TCR beta chain was carried out in a study of T-cell reconstitution after alpha-beta-depleted transplantation in children. General study findings and limits: Surviving recipient T cells and thymic progenitors underlay high day-60 TCRbeta diversity in some patients. In patients about two months after transplant, alpha-beta T cells reportedly arose from several hundred expanded graft clones. T-cell numbers and diversity one year post-transplant derived largely from freshly generated T cells.

This clonotype was recorded a few times. The antigen remains undetermined. The library targeted TCRbeta and was prepared with unique molecular identifiers. TCRdb called the PCR reads again in MiXCR, with one record for every CDR3 protein. The data hold a few hundred thousand distinct CDR3 sequences, with nearly 8% observed a single time. Trimming stripped 1 base from V and 7 bases from J, with 11 bases between. CDR1 is LGHNA and CDR2 is YNFKEQ in the germline V gene. The CDR3 consists of 14 residues. V usage is TRBV4-2 and J usage is TRBJ1-5; a possible D gene is TRBD1 (6 bases). The source was peripheral blood, collected 360 days after TCRalphabeta/CD19-depleted stem cell transplant. The sequence came from a female patient under 10 years old who had a stem cell transplant for Fanconi anemia, so the T cells may come from the graft donor. In nucleotides, the CDR3 is TGTGCCAGCAGCCAAGGGGGGCTACGGCAGCCCCAGCATTTT. It specifies CASSQGGLRQPQHF.